These T cell receptor beta chains were read from a single sample in a study of type 1 regulatory T cells. Their target antigens are unknown. TCRdb re-derived calls from the reads in MiXCR, one entry per CDR3 protein. Of tens of thousands of distinct CDR3 sequences listed, more than 20% are singletons. Input material: cultured type 1 regulatory T (Tr1) cells, either the whole culture or a sorted fraction (not recorded which). These receptors originate from a human donor in good health. The CDR3 runs from the conserved cysteine through the conserved F or W. Each record gives: clone size, V gene, D gene, J gene, CDR3 protein, CDR3 DNA. D genes are given only for firm matches. Size tells how often a clone was seen (once, few, many) or the class of an expanded clone, and some rows leave it out.

size: few; V: TRBV12-3/TRBV12-4; D: .; J: TRBJ1-2; CDR3: CASSLVAGRGYTF; DNA: TGTGCCAGCAGTTTAGTGGCAGGGCGGGGCTACACCTTC
size: few; V: TRBV12-3/TRBV12-4; D: .; J: TRBJ2-5; CDR3: CASSQTETQYF; DNA: TGTGCCAGCAGCCAAACGGAGACCCAGTACTTC
size: few; V: TRBV4-3; D: TRBD2; J: TRBJ2-1; CDR3: CASSPNPGLAGGNEQFF; DNA: TGCGCCAGCAGCCCGAATCCGGGACTAGCGGGAGGTAATGAGCAGTTCTTC
size: few; V: TRBV15; D: TRBD2; J: TRBJ2-3; CDR3: CATSRGSSTDTQYF; DNA: TGTGCCACCAGCCGCGGGAGCAGCACAGATACGCAGTATTTT
size: .; V: TRBV20-1; D: .; J: TRBJ2-5; CDR3: CSARRGIGTQYF; DNA: TGCAGTGCTAGACGGGGGATCGGGACCCAGTACTTC
size: few; V: TRBV5-1; D: TRBD1; J: TRBJ1-4; CDR3: CASSLRTGVEKLFF; DNA: TGCGCCAGCAGCTTGCGGACAGGGGTTGAAAAACTGTTTTTT
size: many; V: TRBV5-1; D: .; J: TRBJ2-1; CDR3: CASSMSPDYPGEQFF; DNA: TGCGCCAGCAGCATGTCACCGGACTACCCCGGTGAGCAGTTCTTC
size: .; V: TRBV5-5; D: TRBD1; J: TRBJ2-2; CDR3: CASSLKGQGTNTGELFF; DNA: TGTGCCAGCAGCTTGAAGGGACAGGGGACGAACACCGGGGAGCTGTTTTTT
size: few; V: TRBV6-5; D: .; J: TRBJ2-5; CDR3: CASSYSVPGETQYF; DNA: TGTGCCAGCAGTTACTCGGTGCCGGGAGAGACCCAGTACTTC
size: .; V: TRBV5-1; D: .; J: TRBJ2-7; CDR3: CASSLALGTYDYEQYF; DNA: TGCGCCAGCAGCTTGGCCCTGGGTACTTACGACTACGAGCAGTACTTC
size: .; V: TRBV7-3; D: .; J: TRBJ2-5; CDR3: CASSPSPQETQYF; DNA: TGTGCCAGCAGCCCCTCGCCTCAAGAGACCCAGTACTTC